What follows describes a single T cell receptor (beta chain). Its specificity is not known. The PCR ran on 60 Vbeta and 13 Jbeta primers. TCRdb's copy holds only in-frame clones and misses some; the assay was immunoSEQ multiplex PCR. The sample has 100,000 to 150,000 clones, approximately 82% seen once; the top ten hold 2.7%. This record belongs to a study of cytomegalovirus exposure and HLA in healthy donors. Study-wide findings and caveats: The study had only CMV serostatus as immune exposure information.

The V gene lost 4 bases and the J gene lost 0 bases, with 11 bases spanning the gap. Germline V gene data show CDR1 as SGDLS and CDR2 as YYNGEE. The CDR3 consists of 15 residues. This chain connects TRBV9 to TRBJ2-1; weak D call: TRBD2 (6 bases). Sequencing was carried out using PBMCs. This TCR was recovered from a boy aged 2 to 10 in good health and CMV-seronegative. For the CDR3, the DNA is TGTGCCAGCAGCCGCGACGGGAGCTCCTACAATGAGCAGTTCTTC. Translated, it gives CASSRDGSSYNEQFF.